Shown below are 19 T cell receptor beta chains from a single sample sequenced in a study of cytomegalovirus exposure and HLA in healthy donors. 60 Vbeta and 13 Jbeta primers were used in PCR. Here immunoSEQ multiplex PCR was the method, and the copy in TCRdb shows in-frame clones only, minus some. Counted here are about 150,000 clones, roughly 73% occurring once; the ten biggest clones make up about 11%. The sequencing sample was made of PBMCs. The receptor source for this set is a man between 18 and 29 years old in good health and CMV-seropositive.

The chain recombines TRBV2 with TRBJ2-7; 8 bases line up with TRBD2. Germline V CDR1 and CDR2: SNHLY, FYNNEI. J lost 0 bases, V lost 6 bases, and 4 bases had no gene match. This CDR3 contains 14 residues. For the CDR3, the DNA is TGTGCCAGCAGGTTTGCGGGAGGCTCCTACGAGCAGTACTTC. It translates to CASRFAGGSYEQYF. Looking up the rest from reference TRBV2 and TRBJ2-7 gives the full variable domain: EPEVTQTPSHQVTQMGQEVILRCVPISNHLYFYWYRQILGQKVEFLVSFYNNEISEKSEIFDDQFSVERPDGSNFTLKIRSTKLEDSAMYFCASRFAGGSYEQYFGPGTRLTVT.

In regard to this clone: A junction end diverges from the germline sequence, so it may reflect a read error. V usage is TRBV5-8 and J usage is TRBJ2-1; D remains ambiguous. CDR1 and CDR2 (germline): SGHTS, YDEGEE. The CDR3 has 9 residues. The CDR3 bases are TGTGCCAGCAACTTGTATCAGTTCTTC. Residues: CASNLYQFF.

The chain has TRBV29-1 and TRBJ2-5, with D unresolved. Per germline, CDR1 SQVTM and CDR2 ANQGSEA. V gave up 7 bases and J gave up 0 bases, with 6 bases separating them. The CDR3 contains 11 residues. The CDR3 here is CSAVYQETQYF. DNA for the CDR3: TGCAGCGCCGTGTACCAAGAGACCCAGTACTTC.

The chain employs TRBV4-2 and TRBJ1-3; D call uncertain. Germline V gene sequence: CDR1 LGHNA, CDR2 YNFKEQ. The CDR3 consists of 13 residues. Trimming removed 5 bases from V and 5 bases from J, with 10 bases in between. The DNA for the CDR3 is TGTGCCAGCAGCGCGGCTAGGCGAAACACCATATATTTT. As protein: CASSAARRNTIYF.

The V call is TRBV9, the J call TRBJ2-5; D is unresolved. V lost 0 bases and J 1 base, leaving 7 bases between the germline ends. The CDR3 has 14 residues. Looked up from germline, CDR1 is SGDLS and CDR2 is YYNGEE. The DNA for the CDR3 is TGTGCCAGCAGCGTAGGTCACTTCCAAGAGACCCAGTACTTC. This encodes CASSVGHFQETQYF.

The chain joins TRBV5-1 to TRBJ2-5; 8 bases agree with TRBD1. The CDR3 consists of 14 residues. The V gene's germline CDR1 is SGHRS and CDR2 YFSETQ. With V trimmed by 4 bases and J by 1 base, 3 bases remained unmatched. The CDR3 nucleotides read TGCGCCAGCAGCCGAGGACAGGGCCAAGAGACCCAGTACTTC. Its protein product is CASSRGQGQETQYF.

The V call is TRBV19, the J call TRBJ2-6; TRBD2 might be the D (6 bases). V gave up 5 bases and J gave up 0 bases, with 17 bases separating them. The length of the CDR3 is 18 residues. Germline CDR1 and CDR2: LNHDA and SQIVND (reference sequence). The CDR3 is CASSSAGTFPSGANVLTF. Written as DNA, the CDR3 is TGTGCCAGTAGTTCGGCCGGGACTTTCCCCTCTGGGGCCAACGTCCTGACTTTC.

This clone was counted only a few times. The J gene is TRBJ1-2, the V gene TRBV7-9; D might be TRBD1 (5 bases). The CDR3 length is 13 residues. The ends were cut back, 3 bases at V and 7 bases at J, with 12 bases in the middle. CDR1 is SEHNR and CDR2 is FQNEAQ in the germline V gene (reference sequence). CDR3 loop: CASSFGQGGGYTF. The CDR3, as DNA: TGTGCCAGCAGCTTCGGGCAGGGAGGTGGCTACACCTTC.

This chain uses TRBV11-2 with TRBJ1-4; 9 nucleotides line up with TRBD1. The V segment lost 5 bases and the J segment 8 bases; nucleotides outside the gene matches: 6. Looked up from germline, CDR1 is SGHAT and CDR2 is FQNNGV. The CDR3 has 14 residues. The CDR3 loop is CASSQGQGREKLFF. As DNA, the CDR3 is TGTGCCAGCAGCCAAGGACAGGGGCGGGAAAAACTGTTTTTT. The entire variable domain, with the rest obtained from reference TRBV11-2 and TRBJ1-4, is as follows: EAGVAQSPRYKIIEKRQSVAFWCNPISGHATLYWYQQILGQGPKLLIQFQNNGVVDDSQLPKDRFSAERLKGVDSTLKIQPAKLEDSAVYLCASSQGQGREKLFFGSGTQLSVL.

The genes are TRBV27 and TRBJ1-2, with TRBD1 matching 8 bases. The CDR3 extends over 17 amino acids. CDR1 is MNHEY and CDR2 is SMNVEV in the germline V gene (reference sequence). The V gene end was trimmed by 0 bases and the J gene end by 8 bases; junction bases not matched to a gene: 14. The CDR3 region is CASSLSTTGQDGGGYTF. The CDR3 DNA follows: TGTGCCAGCAGTTTATCGACTACGGGACAGGATGGGGGGGGCTACACCTTC.

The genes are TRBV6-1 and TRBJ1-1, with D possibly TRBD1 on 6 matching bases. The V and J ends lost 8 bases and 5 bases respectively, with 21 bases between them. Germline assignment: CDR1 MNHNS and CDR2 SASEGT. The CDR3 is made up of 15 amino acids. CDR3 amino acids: CASRRGGQVWTEAFF. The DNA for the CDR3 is TGTGCCAGCCGTCGGGGGGGGCAGGTTTGGACTGAAGCTTTCTTT.

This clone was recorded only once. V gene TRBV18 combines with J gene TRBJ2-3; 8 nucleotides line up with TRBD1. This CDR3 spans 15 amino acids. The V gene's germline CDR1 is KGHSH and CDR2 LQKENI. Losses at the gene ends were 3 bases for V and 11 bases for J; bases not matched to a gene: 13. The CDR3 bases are TGTGCCAGCTCACCTCTGGACAGGGCCCACGGAAGGCAGTATTTT. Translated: CASSPLDRAHGRQYF.

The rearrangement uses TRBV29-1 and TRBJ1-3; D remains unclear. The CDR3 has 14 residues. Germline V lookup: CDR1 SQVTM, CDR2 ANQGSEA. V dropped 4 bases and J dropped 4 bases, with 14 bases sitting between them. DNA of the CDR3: TGCAGCGTTGTATCGTCCGGGGTCGGAAACACCATATATTTT. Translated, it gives CSVVSSGVGNTIYF.

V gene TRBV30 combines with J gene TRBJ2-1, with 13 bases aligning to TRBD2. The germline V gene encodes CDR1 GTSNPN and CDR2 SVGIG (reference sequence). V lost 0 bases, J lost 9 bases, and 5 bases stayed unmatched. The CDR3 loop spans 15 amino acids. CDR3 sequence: CAWSVGTSGIGEQFF. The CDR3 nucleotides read TGTGCCTGGAGTGTAGGGACTAGCGGGATCGGTGAGCAGTTCTTC.

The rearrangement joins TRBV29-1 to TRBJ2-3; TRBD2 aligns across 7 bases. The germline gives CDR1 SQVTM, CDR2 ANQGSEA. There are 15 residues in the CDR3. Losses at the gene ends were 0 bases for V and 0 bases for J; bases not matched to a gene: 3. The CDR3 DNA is TGCAGCGTTGAAGAGGGGACTACCAGCACAGATACGCAGTATTTT. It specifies CSVEEGTTSTDTQYF.

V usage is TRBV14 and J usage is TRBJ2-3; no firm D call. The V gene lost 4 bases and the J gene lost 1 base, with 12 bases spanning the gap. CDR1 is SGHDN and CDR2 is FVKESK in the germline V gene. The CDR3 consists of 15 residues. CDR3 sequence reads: CASSPLRIGTDTQYF. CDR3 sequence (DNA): TGTGCCAGCAGCCCCCTGAGGATTGGCACAGATACGCAGTATTTT. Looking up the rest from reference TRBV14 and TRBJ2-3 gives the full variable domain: EAGVTQFPSHSVIEKGQTVTLRCDPISGHDNLYWYRRVMGKEIKFLLHFVKESKQDESGMPNNRFLAERTGGTYSTLKVQPAELEDSGVYFCASSPLRIGTDTQYFGPGTRLTVL.

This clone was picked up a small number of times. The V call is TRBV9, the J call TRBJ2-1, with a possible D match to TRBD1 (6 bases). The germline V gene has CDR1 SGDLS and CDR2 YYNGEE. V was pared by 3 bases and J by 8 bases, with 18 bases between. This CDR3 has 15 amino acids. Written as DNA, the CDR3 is TGTGCCAGCAGCGCCCTAGGGACACGCCTGGATGAGCAGTTCTTC. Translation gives CASSALGTRLDEQFF.

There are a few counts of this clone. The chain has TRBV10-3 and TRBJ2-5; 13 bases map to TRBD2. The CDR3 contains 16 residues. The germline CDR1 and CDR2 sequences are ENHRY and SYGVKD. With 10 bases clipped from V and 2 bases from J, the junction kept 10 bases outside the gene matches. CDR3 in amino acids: CATQAGTSGKQETQYF. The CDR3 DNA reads TGTGCCACCCAGGCCGGGACTAGCGGGAAACAAGAGACCCAGTACTTC.

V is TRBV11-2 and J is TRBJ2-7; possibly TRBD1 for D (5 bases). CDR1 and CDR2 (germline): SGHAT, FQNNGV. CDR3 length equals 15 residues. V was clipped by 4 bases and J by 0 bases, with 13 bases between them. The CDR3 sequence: CASSSGPSSSYEQYF. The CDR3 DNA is TGTGCCAGCAGCTCAGGGCCATCAAGCTCCTACGAGCAGTACTTC.